This note documents a single T cell receptor (beta chain) sequence. The sequenced fragment ends 3 residues before the CDR3 boundary, so the rest is inferred from the germline J gene. This sample was included in a study of Tregs in tolerant kidney transplant recipients. The germline V gene has CDR1 SGHVS and CDR2 FQNEAQ. Trimming removed 5 bases at V and 4 bases at J, with 13 bases between. The CDR3 spans 14 residues. Profiled with immunoSEQ multiplex PCR; TCRdb holds only in-frame clones, not every one. The sample totals 50,000 to 65,000 clones; its top ten clones hold under 0.9%. This sequence joins TRBV7-8 and TRBJ2-3; D is unclear. The sequencing here drew on CD4+ T cells from blood, taken before the transplant. The TCR originated in a human donor who received a combined kidney and bone marrow transplant. CDR3 amino acids: CASSPQGFPDTQYF. The DNA read from the CDR3 is TGTGCCAGCAGCCCCCAAGGGTTCCCAGATACG.